The 24 T cell receptor beta chains below come from one sample, sequenced in a study of blood T cells in healthy people across ages. A second about 6 to 12 cycle PCR used barcoded and J-beta primers. Using its own MiXCR run on the 5' RACE reads, TCRdb lists one record per CDR3 protein. The sample records roughly 800,000 distinct CDR3 sequences, roughly 64% being singletons. The sample taken for sequencing was blood. Receptor source: a man in his thirties or forties in good health.

The chain carries TRBV14 and TRBJ2-5; perhaps TRBD2 as D (5 bases). V was trimmed by 1 base and J by 11 bases, leaving 26 bases between them. There are 17 residues in the CDR3. Germline-derived CDR1 and CDR2 are SGHDN and FVKESK. The CDR3 DNA sequence: TGTGCCAGCAGCCAAGGGTTGGGCGAGGGAAGTGACAATGAGCAGTACTTC. Translating it yields CASSQGLGEGSDNEQYF.

The V and J genes are TRBV12-3 or TRBV12-4 and TRBJ1-2; D is possibly TRBD1 (5 bases). The CDR3 covers 12 residues. Trimming pared 1 base from V and 11 bases from J, leaving 11 bases between. The CDR3, as DNA: TGTGCCAGCAGTTTAGATCAGGGTGTATACACCTTC. It yields the protein CASSLDQGVYTF.

The V gene is TRBV7-3, the J gene TRBJ2-1; weak D call: TRBD2 (6 bases). The CDR3 consists of 16 residues. Trimming removed 2 bases at V and 8 bases at J, with 19 bases between. Looked up from germline, CDR1 is SGHTA and CDR2 is FQGTGA. The DNA of the CDR3 is TGTGCCAGCAGCTTATACCTTCGGGGAGGCACGGATGAGCAGTTCTTC. This encodes CASSLYLRGGTDEQFF.

The V gene is TRBV4-3, the J gene TRBJ2-1; 7 nucleotides match TRBD2. The CDR3 extends over 15 amino acids. V lost 3 bases and J lost 5; bases outside the gene matches: 7. CDR1 and CDR2 from the germline V gene are LGHNA and YSLEER. This chain's CDR3 is CASSHQTSTHNEQFF. Here the CDR3 DNA reads TGCGCCAGCAGCCATCAGACTAGCACTCACAATGAGCAGTTCTTC.

On this clonotype: It may be a read error: a sequence one base away is much more abundant. The rearrangement joins TRBV7-8 to TRBJ2-2; D remains ambiguous. Looked up from germline, CDR1 is SGHVS and CDR2 is FQNEAQ. CDR3 size: 14 residues. The V and J ends lost 5 bases and 4 bases respectively, with 11 bases between them. CDR3 DNA sequence: TGTGCCAGCAGCGTAGTCCTCCTCACCGGGGAGCTGTTTTTT. It specifies CASSVVLLTGELFF.

The J gene is TRBJ2-1, the V gene TRBV9; 8 nucleotides align to TRBD1. With 4 bases clipped from V and 10 bases from J, the junction kept 13 bases outside the gene matches. From germline, CDR1 is SGDLS and CDR2 YYNGEE. This CDR3 region has 15 residues. The CDR3 region is CASSPLETGANEQFF. The CDR3 DNA reads TGTGCCAGCAGCCCCCTTGAGACAGGGGCAAACGAGCAGTTCTTC.

The chain couples TRBV21-1 to TRBJ1-4; the listed D gene, TRBD1, was not tested against the DNA. TRBV21-1 is a recognized pseudogene. The length of the CDR3 is 16 residues. The CDR3 DNA follows: TGTGCCAGCAGCAACAGTTATACAGGGGGCATAGAAAAACTGTTTTTT. This codes for CASSNSYTGGIEKLFF.

The V and J genes are TRBV3-1 and TRBJ2-5; 15 bases line up with TRBD2. This CDR3 comprises 17 residues. Germline V gene data show CDR1 as LGHDT and CDR2 as YNNKEL (reference sequence). The V gene end was trimmed by 4 bases and the J gene end by 3 bases; junction bases not matched to a gene: 6. Here the CDR3 reads CASSLRTSGRGEETQYF. The DNA for the CDR3 is TGTGCCAGCAGCCTTAGGACTAGCGGGAGGGGAGAAGAGACCCAGTACTTC.

The gene calls are TRBV7-6 and TRBJ2-5; no firm D call. The DNA end favors TRBJ2-7, so the J call may be wrong. The CDR3 totals 14 residues. Germline V gene data show CDR1 as SGHVS and CDR2 as FNYEAQ. CDR3 DNA: TGTGCCAGCAGCTCCCTTGAGTCTGGTTACGAGCAGTACTTC. It is translated as CASSSLESGYEQYF.

The V and J genes are TRBV12-3 or TRBV12-4 and TRBJ2-4; 11 bases align to TRBD2. The length of the CDR3 is 15 residues. With 1 base clipped from V and 6 bases from J, the junction kept 2 bases outside the gene matches. The CDR3 loop is CASSLVTSGINIQYF. The DNA for the CDR3 is TGTGCCAGCAGTTTAGTGACTAGCGGGATAAACATTCAGTACTTC.

The chain recombines TRBV6-1 with TRBJ2-6; TRBD1 matches at 9 bases. The CDR3 has 20 residues. Germline CDR1 reads MNHNS; CDR2 reads SASEGT. V shed 8 bases, J shed 4 bases, and the junction held 21 bases outside the gene matches. As DNA, the CDR3 is TGTGCCAGCCGCATAGAAGAAAACAGGGGGCTCCCCCGGGGGGCCAACGTCCTGACTTTC. Amino acids: CASRIEENRGLPRGANVLTF.

The CDR3, as DNA: TGTGCCAGCAGTTACGGGCAGGGGTGGCGTGGCTACACCTTC. Protein product: CASSYGQGWRGYTF. The rearrangement joins TRBV6-5 to TRBJ1-2; D is perhaps TRBD1 (6 bases). CDR1 and CDR2 from the germline V gene are MNHEY and SVGAGI. Trimming took off 2 bases at V and 7 bases at J, with 14 bases between the two ends. The CDR3 is 14 residues long.

This clonotype was seen only a few times. The V gene is TRBV7-9, the J gene TRBJ1-1; no firm D call. The CDR3 is made up of 11 amino acids. V was pared by 3 bases and J by 9 bases, with 8 bases between. Germline V CDR1 and CDR2: SEHNR, FQNEAQ (reference sequence). The CDR3 region is CASSLVGKAFF. Written as DNA, the CDR3 is TGTGCCAGCAGCTTGGTGGGGAAAGCTTTCTTT.

This chain links TRBV29-1 with TRBJ2-7, with TRBD2 identical over 8 bases. The J call is doubtful: the DNA matches TRBJ2-5 better. The CDR3 loop spans 13 amino acids. Germline CDR1 is SQVTM and CDR2 is ANQGSEA. The CDR3, as DNA: TGCAGCGTTCGGGGGGGCCGGGTAGAGACCCAGTACTTC. Translating it yields CSVRGGRVETQYF.

The rearrangement uses TRBV7-9 and TRBJ2-5, with 8 bases identical to TRBD2. This CDR3 has 15 residues. Germline V gene data show CDR1 as SEHNR and CDR2 as FQNEAQ (reference sequence). Trimming cost V 5 bases and J 4 bases; bases outside gene matches: 9. This CDR3 reads CASSPPGGDAETQYF. In DNA form, the CDR3 reads TGTGCCAGCAGCCCCCCGGGGGGGGATGCAGAGACCCAGTACTTC.

This clonotype occurred once. Being one base from a much bigger clone, this may be a read error. The genes are TRBV7-2 and TRBJ2-3; no firm D call. The CDR3 length is 12 residues. The germline V gene encodes CDR1 SGHTA and CDR2 FQGNSA. CDR3 nucleotides: TGTGCCAACAGCACTAGCACAGATACGCAGTATTTT. Its protein product is CANSTSTDTQYF.

This sequence joins TRBV6-6 and TRBJ2-3, with a possible D match to TRBD2 (6 bases). The CDR3 contains 15 residues. Per germline, CDR1 MNHNY and CDR2 SVGAGI (reference sequence). V lost 4 bases, J lost 4 bases, and 15 bases lay in between. Written as DNA, the CDR3 is TGTGCCAGCAGTTGGGTGGACTACAGTGCAGATACGCAGTATTTT. As protein: CASSWVDYSADTQYF.

The CDR3 sequence: CASSPRGGATYEQYF. CDR3 DNA sequence: TGCGCCAGCAGCCCACGGGGCGGGGCAACCTACGAGCAGTACTTC. J is TRBJ2-7 and V is TRBV5-1; D is possibly TRBD2 (6 bases). Trimming removed 4 bases at V and 2 bases at J, with 16 bases between. The V gene's germline CDR1 is SGHRS and CDR2 YFSETQ. The CDR3 is 15 residues long.

The rearrangement links TRBV6-1 to TRBJ2-1; a weak D match, TRBD1 (5 bases). V shed 5 bases and J shed 4 bases, with 18 bases lying between them. The CDR3 extends over 16 amino acids. The germline V gene has CDR1 MNHNS and CDR2 SASEGT. CDR3 nucleotide sequence: TGTGCCAGCAGTTTCGTGGTCTCGACAGTTTACAATGAGCAGTTCTTC. This gives the protein CASSFVVSTVYNEQFF.

Notes on this clonotype: Compared with germline, one end of the junction differs, possibly owing to a read error. The chain carries TRBV20-1 and TRBJ2-5, with no clear D. The CDR3 runs to 15 residues. Looked up from germline, CDR1 is DFQATT and CDR2 is SNEGSKA (reference sequence). The CDR3 coding sequence is TGCAGTGCTGCCCCCGCCGCCACGTACCAAGGGACCCAGTACTTC. It is translated as CSAAPAATYQGTQYF.

V gene TRBV10-3 combines with J gene TRBJ2-7; no clear D gene. This CDR3 is 15 amino acids long. Trimming took off 0 bases at V and 4 bases at J, with 13 bases between the two ends. CDR1 and CDR2 from the germline V gene are ENHRY and SYGVKD. The CDR3 nucleotides read TGTGCCATCAGTGAGTCTATCGGTAGTATTTACGAGCAGTACTTC. Residues: CAISESIGSIYEQYF.

The chain combines TRBV4-1 with TRBJ2-3; 13 nucleotides line up with TRBD2. The CDR3 extends over 17 amino acids. V lost 5 bases, J lost 9 bases, and 14 bases stayed unmatched. Germline V gene lookup returns CDR1 MGHRA and CDR2 YSYEKL. The CDR3 DNA follows: TGCGCCAGCAGCTATACTAGCGGGGGGGAACCCGGAGGGACGCAGTATTTT. It translates to CASSYTSGGEPGGTQYF.

The CDR3: CASSEPLGYGYTF. The CDR3 coding sequence is TGTGCCAGCAGTGAACCCTTGGGCTATGGCTACACCTTC. The V call is TRBV6-1, the J call TRBJ1-2; D remains ambiguous. The V and J ends lost 2 bases and 4 bases respectively, with 8 bases between them. Germline CDR1 MNHNS, CDR2 SASEGT. The CDR3 sequence is 13 residues long.

The rearrangement joins TRBV20-1 to TRBJ2-7; D uncertain. The germline V gene encodes CDR1 DFQATT and CDR2 SNEGSKA (reference sequence). V lost 5 bases and J 7 bases, leaving 18 bases between the germline ends. CDR3 length: 13 residues. The DNA for the CDR3 is TGCAGTGCTGCCTCGTATGGGCCGGTTGAGCAGTACTTC. This codes for CSAASYGPVEQYF.